These 31 T cell receptor beta chains were sequenced from one sample in a study of control samples from healthy donors and cancer patients (dated by TCRdb to the early 2020s). Libraries were constructed by the immunoSEQ multiplex PCR assay. TCRdb limited this immuneACCESS table to in-frame rearrangements with V and J called. A share of clones is missing; checked studies link under half to unresolved V genes, and the rest is unexplained. This sample lists 140,000 or so clones; more than 85% were detected once. The leading ten clones occupy approximately 3.4% of the sample. The sequencing input was blood. These receptors were obtained from a man younger than 40 in good health.

This sequence joins TRBV19 and TRBJ2-3; D perhaps matches TRBD2 (5 bases). This CDR3 is 17 amino acids long. The ends were cut back, 4 bases at V and 1 base at J, with 18 bases in the middle. The germline V gene has CDR1 LNHDA and CDR2 SQIVND (reference sequence). CDR3: CASSNRVLGLRTDTQYF. CDR3 DNA sequence: TGTGCCAGTAGTAACCGTGTGCTTGGACTTCGCACAGATACGCAGTATTTT.

The chain employs TRBV9 and TRBJ1-1; 9 positions agree with TRBD1. The CDR3 extends over 15 amino acids. From germline, CDR1 is SGDLS and CDR2 YYNGEE. V gave up 4 bases and J gave up 4 bases; unmatched junction bases: 8. The CDR3 sequence is CASSTRDRESTEAFF. In DNA form, the CDR3 reads TGTGCCAGCAGCACCCGGGACAGGGAGAGCACTGAAGCTTTCTTT.

The chain has TRBV9 and TRBJ2-7; D is possibly TRBD1 or TRBD2 (5 bases each). The germline V gene has CDR1 SGDLS and CDR2 YYNGEE. This CDR3 region has 15 residues. V shed 4 bases and J shed 4 bases, with 18 bases lying between them. The CDR3 DNA follows: TGTGCCAGCAGCTCGGGGACGGTTTCGGGATACGAGCAGTACTTC. It yields the protein CASSSGTVSGYEQYF.

The chain recombines TRBV15 with TRBJ2-5; 7 bases align to TRBD1. V lost 0 bases, J lost 5 bases, and 6 bases stayed unmatched. Germline CDR1 LNHNV, CDR2 YYDKDF (reference sequence). CDR3 length equals 15 residues. CDR3 sequence reads: CATSREAGGRETQYF. CDR3 DNA sequence: TGTGCCACCAGCAGAGAAGCAGGGGGACGGGAGACCCAGTACTTC.

This chain uses TRBV5-4 with TRBJ1-3; TRBD1 matches at 8 bases. The CDR3 is 16 amino acids. CDR1 is SGHNT, CDR2 YYREEE, per germline (reference sequence). Unmatched junction bases numbered 7, after V lost 3 bases and J lost 2 bases. CDR3 amino acids: CASSSDDRGAGNTIYF. DNA of the CDR3: TGTGCCAGCAGCTCAGACGACAGGGGAGCTGGAAACACCATATATTTT. The entire variable domain, with the rest obtained from reference TRBV5-4 and TRBJ1-3, is as follows: ETGVTQSPTHLIKTRGQQVTLRCSSQSGHNTVSWYQQALGQGPQFIFQYYREEENGRGNFPPRFSGLQFPNYSSELNVNALELDDSALYLCASSSDDRGAGNTIYFGEGSWLTVV.

This chain connects TRBV7-3 to TRBJ2-2; D is perhaps TRBD1 or TRBD2 (5 bases each). The CDR3 loop spans 15 amino acids. CDR1 SGHTA and CDR2 FQGTGA come from the germline V gene. The ends were cut back, 1 base at V and 4 bases at J, with 10 bases in the middle. The CDR3 loop reads CASSLNGAGTGELFF. The DNA of the CDR3 is TGTGCCAGCAGCTTAAATGGGGCGGGCACCGGGGAGCTGTTTTTT.

V is TRBV7-3 and J is TRBJ2-3, with 11 bases aligning to TRBD2. Germline loops: CDR1 SGHTA, CDR2 FQGTGA. V shed 5 bases, J shed 0 bases, and the junction held 7 bases outside the gene matches. The CDR3 consists of 17 residues. The chain's CDR3 is CASSHTSGGHSTDTQYF. In DNA, the CDR3 is TGTGCCAGCAGCCATACTAGCGGGGGACACAGCACAGATACGCAGTATTTT.

The chain links TRBV7-2 to TRBJ1-1; 12 bases map to TRBD1. This CDR3 is 14 amino acids long. From germline, CDR1 is SGHTA and CDR2 FQGNSA. V shed 2 bases and J 10 bases; nucleotides not matched to a gene: 5. This chain's CDR3 is CASSLTRDRGLAFF. The CDR3 bases are TGTGCCAGCAGCTTAACTCGGGACAGGGGGCTAGCTTTCTTT.

The V gene is TRBV9, the J gene TRBJ2-3; 8 bases agree with TRBD1. This CDR3 is 12 amino acids long. In germline, CDR1 is SGDLS, CDR2 YYNGEE. The junction had 1 base not matched to a gene; V was cut back by 3 bases and J by 7 bases. The CDR3 coding sequence is TGTGCCAGCAGCGGACAGGGGAATACGCAGTATTTT. Its protein product is CASSGQGNTQYF.

The rearrangement joins TRBV10-3 to TRBJ2-2, with unresolved D. The CDR3 totals 13 residues. Germline-derived CDR1 and CDR2 are ENHRY and SYGVKD. V was cut by 0 bases and J by 7 bases, with 6 bases left in between. The CDR3 region has the DNA TGTGCCATCAGTGAGTCGGGGATCGGGGAGCTGTTTTTT. Its protein product is CAISESGIGELFF.

The genes are TRBV6-1 and TRBJ2-3; D call uncertain. The CDR3 covers 14 residues. The ends were cut back, 0 bases at V and 12 bases at J, with 16 bases in the middle. Germline CDR1 and CDR2: MNHNS and SASEGT. The CDR3: CASSEAYRRAPQYF. CDR3 nucleotide sequence: TGTGCCAGCAGTGAAGCGTACCGCCGTGCCCCTCAGTATTTT.

The CDR3 is CASEGGIQETQYF. The CDR3 coding sequence is TGTGCCAGCGAGGGGGGAATCCAAGAGACCCAGTACTTC. The V call is TRBV28, the J call TRBJ2-5, with D perhaps being TRBD1 or TRBD2 (6 bases each). Per germline, CDR1 MDHEN and CDR2 SYDVKM. V lost 8 bases, J lost 1 base, and 11 bases lay in between. The CDR3 spans 13 residues.

The chain carries TRBV28 and TRBJ2-5; D gene uncertain. This CDR3 spans 13 amino acids. Trimming left V 6 bases short and J 2 bases short, with 10 bases between. CDR1 MDHEN and CDR2 SYDVKM come from the germline V gene. The chain's CDR3 is CASRPGPQETQYF. The CDR3 DNA follows: TGTGCCAGCAGACCTGGACCGCAAGAGACCCAGTACTTC. The full variable domain, in which reference TRBV28 and TRBJ2-5 provide the parts outside the CDR3, is DVKVTQSSRYLVKRTGEKVFLECVQDMDHENMFWYRQDPGLGLRLIYFSYDVKMKEKGDIPEGYSVSREKKERFSLILESASTNQTSMYLCASRPGPQETQYFGPGTRLLVL.

The V gene is TRBV5-1, the J gene TRBJ1-1; D is possibly TRBD1 (6 bases). The V end was cut by 0 bases, the J end by 7 bases, with 7 bases between. The CDR3 is 12 amino acids. Germline CDR1 SGHRS, CDR2 YFSETQ. Here the CDR3 reads CASSLDRVEAFF. CDR3 sequence (DNA): TGCGCCAGCAGCTTGGACAGGGTTGAAGCTTTCTTT. The entire variable domain, with the rest obtained from reference TRBV5-1 and TRBJ1-1, is as follows: KAGVTQTPRYLIKTRGQQVTLSCSPISGHRSVSWYQQTPGQGLQFLFEYFSETQRNKGNFPGRFSGRQFSNSRSEMNVSTLELGDSALYLCASSLDRVEAFFGQGTRLTVV.

This chain uses TRBV6-1 with TRBJ2-7, with no clear D. Germline CDR1 MNHNS, CDR2 SASEGT. The CDR3 consists of 13 residues. Trimming shortened V by 2 bases and J by 0 bases, and 5 bases separated the two germline ends. CDR3 DNA: TGTGCCAGCAGTGAACATAACTCCTACGAGCAGTACTTC. Translation: CASSEHNSYEQYF.

This clone was recorded once. V is TRBV5-4 and J is TRBJ2-6; D uncertain. Trimming pared 6 bases from V and 0 bases from J, leaving 4 bases between. The germline CDR1 and CDR2 sequences are SGHNT and YYREEE (reference sequence). The CDR3 extends over 13 amino acids. The CDR3 loop is CASKSSGANVLTF. The CDR3 nucleotides are TGTGCCAGCAAGAGCTCTGGGGCCAACGTCCTGACTTTC. Full variable domain (remainder filled in from reference TRBV5-4 and TRBJ2-6): ETGVTQSPTHLIKTRGQQVTLRCSSQSGHNTVSWYQQALGQGPQFIFQYYREEENGRGNFPPRFSGLQFPNYSSELNVNALELDDSALYLCASKSSGANVLTFGAGSRLTVL.

The V gene is TRBV12-3 or TRBV12-4, the J gene TRBJ2-1; D might be TRBD1 (5 bases). CDR3 length: 13 residues. The V gene lost 8 bases and the J gene lost 4 bases, with 12 bases spanning the gap. The CDR3 region is CASYQGSYNEQFF. CDR3 DNA: TGTGCCAGCTACCAGGGCTCATACAATGAGCAGTTCTTC.

The V gene is TRBV7-9, the J gene TRBJ1-5; D is undetermined. This CDR3 has 14 residues. Germline V gene sequence: CDR1 SEHNR, CDR2 FQNEAQ (reference sequence). The V gene lost 1 base and the J gene lost 5 bases, with 9 bases spanning the gap. The chain's CDR3 is CASSLGGTDQPQHF. CDR3 DNA: TGTGCCAGCAGCTTAGGGGGAACGGATCAGCCCCAGCATTTT.

The J gene is TRBJ1-2, the V gene TRBV28; TRBD1 might be the D (5 bases). The CDR3 sequence is 12 residues long. Germline CDR1 and CDR2: MDHEN and SYDVKM. V was pared by 7 bases and J by 4 bases, with 10 bases between. This CDR3 reads CASMGGFYGYTF. The CDR3, as DNA: TGTGCCAGCATGGGGGGATTCTATGGCTACACCTTC.

This chain links TRBV7-2 with TRBJ1-6; D unresolved. This CDR3 is 15 amino acids long. Germline V lookup: CDR1 SGHTA, CDR2 FQGNSA. The V and J ends lost 1 base and 6 bases respectively, with 10 bases between them. CDR3 nucleotides: TGTGCCAGCAGCTTAGGCCGAGCGGGTAATTCACCCCTCCACTTT. As protein: CASSLGRAGNSPLHF.

This chain joins TRBV11-3 and TRBJ2-1, with TRBD1 as a possible D gene (5 bases). Germline-derived CDR1 and CDR2 are SGHNT and YENEEA. This CDR3 region has 15 residues. V was clipped by 0 bases and J by 7 bases, with 13 bases between them. This CDR3 is CASSLEAGFGNEQFF. CDR3 nucleotide sequence: TGTGCCAGCAGCTTAGAAGCAGGGTTTGGGAATGAGCAGTTCTTC. The complete variable domain, with remaining parts taken from reference TRBV11-3 and TRBJ2-1, reads EAGVVQSPRYKIIEKKQPVAFWCNPISGHNTLYWYLQNLGQGPELLIRYENEEAVDDSQLPKDRFSAERLKGVDSTLKIQPAELGDSAVYLCASSLEAGFGNEQFFGPGTRLTVL.

The chain uses TRBV6-1 and TRBJ1-2, with D perhaps TRBD1 (6 bases). Trimming removed 2 bases at V and 10 bases at J, with 11 bases between. The germline V gene has CDR1 MNHNS and CDR2 SASEGT. The CDR3 is 12 amino acids. The CDR3 nucleotides are TGTGCCAGCAGTGAAATAGGGGGGCTCTACACCTTC. As protein: CASSEIGGLYTF.

The chain employs TRBV14 and TRBJ2-1; 13 bases match TRBD2. Germline V gene sequence: CDR1 SGHDN, CDR2 FVKESK. The junction had 7 bases not matched to a gene; V was cut back by 4 bases and J by 7 bases. The CDR3 loop spans 16 amino acids. This CDR3 reads CASSPLLAGGRNEQFF. CDR3 nucleotide sequence: TGTGCCAGCAGCCCCCTACTAGCGGGGGGGCGGAATGAGCAGTTCTTC.

The V and J genes are TRBV6-5 and TRBJ1-5; TRBD1 is a possible D gene (5 bases). Per the germline V gene, CDR1 is MNHEY and CDR2 is SVGAGI. Trimming removed 5 bases from V and 5 bases from J, with 13 bases in between. This CDR3 is built from 14 residues. This CDR3 is CASSPRGRDQPQHF. The CDR3 DNA follows: TGTGCCAGCAGTCCTAGGGGCAGGGATCAGCCCCAGCATTTT.

The chain combines TRBV18 with TRBJ2-6; D tentatively fits TRBD1 or TRBD2 (5 bases each). The CDR3 is 18 residues long. V lost 2 bases and J lost 4, with 18 bases in between. CDR1 KGHSH and CDR2 LQKENI come from the germline V gene. CDR3 sequence (DNA): TGTGCCAGCTCACCAAGAGGGGCAGGGCTACAGGGGGCCAACGTCCTGACTTTC. Translation gives CASSPRGAGLQGANVLTF.

This chain connects TRBV5-1 to TRBJ1-2; the D is unclear. CDR1 is SGHRS and CDR2 is YFSETQ in the germline V gene. The CDR3 runs 14 residues. Between the trimmed V and J ends, which lost 6 bases and 6 bases, there was a span of 18 bases. The CDR3 DNA reads as TGCGCCAGCAACGAAGGGCCGACAACAAATGGCTACACCTTC. This encodes CASNEGPTTNGYTF.

The chain uses TRBV25-1 and TRBJ1-2, with D unresolved. CDR1 is MGHDK, CDR2 SYGVNS, per germline. Trimming took off 3 bases at V and 6 bases at J, with 8 bases between the two ends. The CDR3 loop spans 12 amino acids. CDR3 sequence: CASSDRPNGYTF. The CDR3 bases are TGTGCCAGCAGTGATCGTCCTAATGGCTACACCTTC.

V and J are TRBV2 and TRBJ1-2; 7 bases map to TRBD1. CDR1 and CDR2 from the germline V gene are SNHLY and FYNNEI. V gave up 10 bases and J gave up 4 bases; unmatched junction bases: 6. The CDR3 spans 12 residues. This CDR3 is CATRGQTYGYTF. CDR3 DNA sequence: TGTGCCACCCGGGGACAGACCTATGGCTACACCTTC.

This chain joins TRBV7-2 and TRBJ2-7; the match to TRBD1 covers 9 bases. The CDR3 covers 17 residues. Unmatched junction bases numbered 12, after V lost 5 bases and J lost 1 base. The germline CDR1 and CDR2 sequences are SGHTA and FQGNSA. The CDR3 loop reads CASSRDRGYGTSYEQYF. The CDR3 DNA reads as TGTGCCAGCAGCCGTGACAGGGGGTATGGAACATCCTACGAGCAGTACTTC.

The chain has TRBV5-3 and TRBJ1-3, with 7 bases that match TRBD1. TRBV5-3 is assigned to the ORF class and has an uncertain function. The CDR3 is 17 amino acids. Germline trimming cut 3 bases from V and 4 bases from J; bases unmatched to any gene: 13. CDR3 loop: CARSSQGGTVEGNTIYF. In nucleotides, the CDR3 is TGTGCCAGAAGCTCCCAGGGGGGGACAGTAGAAGGAAACACCATATATTTT.

The chain combines TRBV30 with TRBJ1-6; 8 nucleotides agree with TRBD1. V lost 4 bases to trimming and J lost 0 bases; unmatched junction nucleotides: 8. CDR1 and CDR2 (germline): GTSNPN, SVGIG (reference sequence). CDR3 length: 17 residues. The CDR3 sequence is CAWKLRTGSSYNSPLHF. The DNA of the CDR3 is TGTGCCTGGAAACTAAGGACAGGGAGCTCCTATAATTCACCCCTCCACTTT.